This T cell receptor (beta chain) was identified in a study of blood T cell repertoires in COVID-19. Looking at the study overall: Samples representing acute and convalescent COVID-19 were sourced from the United States, Italy and Spain. T cells, B-cell-depleted T cells, or PBMCs supplied cDNA or gDNA.

Patients from Seattle were sampled longitudinally, starting during active infection. Using immunoSEQ multiplex PCR, the repertoire was profiled, and TCRdb retains in-frame clones only, with some absent. The sample carries around 140,000 clones, around 89% recorded once. The germline V gene encodes CDR1 WNHNN and CDR2 SYGVQD (reference sequence). The V gene lost 6 bases and the J gene lost 4 bases, with 18 bases spanning the gap. The CDR3 sequence is 15 residues long. The receptor's source is a human donor with COVID-19, enrolled during active disease. The donor label of this sample is uncertain. The V gene is TRBV10-1, the J gene TRBJ1-1; D call uncertain. The sequenced material came from peripheral blood. CDR3 protein: CASSGRGDSGTEAFF. Here the CDR3 DNA reads TGCGCCAGCAGCGGCCGAGGTGACTCTGGCACTGAAGCTTTCTTT.